The 9 T cell receptor beta chains given below trace back to one sample, sequenced in a study of OX40 agonist ivuxolimab in advanced cancers. The library was obtained by the immunoSEQ multiplex PCR assay. TCRdb retrieved this table from immuneACCESS and kept in-frame rearrangements only. Not all clones are present; in checked studies, unresolved V genes account for under half, and no reason is known for the remainder. The sample yields about 12,000 clones; approximately 75% were counted once. Clones ranked in the top ten supply less than 35% of the sample. Source: CD4+ or CD8+ T cells sorted from blood, taken in a trial of the OX40 agonist ivuxolimab. These receptors came from an adult with an advanced solid tumor such as melanoma, head and neck, liver or kidney cancer.

This chain uses TRBV13 with TRBJ2-3; TRBD2 matches 9 bases. This CDR3 has 17 residues. V was pared by 6 bases and J by 4 bases, with 14 bases of the junction left unmatched. CDR1 and CDR2 (germline): PRHDT, FYEKMQ (reference sequence). Here the CDR3 reads CASRASTIAGAADTQYF. The CDR3 DNA reads as TGTGCCAGCAGAGCTTCGACGATAGCGGGAGCGGCAGATACGCAGTATTTT. The entire variable domain, with the rest obtained from reference TRBV13 and TRBJ2-3, is as follows: AAGVIQSPRHLIKEKRETATLKCYPIPRHDTVYWYQQGPGQDPQFLISFYEKMQSDKGSIPDRFSAQQFSDYHSELNMSSLELGDSALYFCASRASTIAGAADTQYFGPGTRLTVL.

The V call is TRBV27, the J call TRBJ2-7, with TRBD1 matching 9 bases. Germline V CDR1 and CDR2: MNHEY, SMNVEV (reference sequence). CDR3 size: 15 residues. V lost 2 bases and J lost 5; bases outside the gene matches: 7. The CDR3 coding sequence is TGTGCCAGCAGTTTACAGGGACAGGGTGGCCACGAGCAGTACTTC. It is translated as CASSLQGQGGHEQYF.

In its sample, this clone is medium-sized. This chain joins TRBV28 and TRBJ1-5; D may be TRBD1 (6 bases). CDR1 and CDR2 (germline): MDHEN, SYDVKM. V dropped 1 base and J dropped 6 bases, with 13 bases sitting between them. This CDR3 region has 15 residues. The CDR3 spells CASSLLVTGSQPQHF. Here the CDR3 DNA reads TGTGCCAGCAGTTTATTGGTGACAGGCTCTCAGCCCCAGCATTTT.

V gene TRBV7-9 combines with J gene TRBJ1-6, with D maybe TRBD1 (5 bases). In germline, CDR1 is SEHNR, CDR2 FQNEAQ (reference sequence). Trimming cost V 5 bases and J 9 bases, with 11 bases left between them. The CDR3 consists of 13 residues. The CDR3: CASSQSGFSPLHF. The CDR3 DNA is TGTGCCAGCAGCCAATCAGGGTTTTCACCCCTCCACTTT.

The chain is built from TRBV6-5 and TRBJ2-6; D gene ambiguous. Per the germline V gene, CDR1 is MNHEY and CDR2 is SVGAGI. The CDR3 spans 13 residues. Trimming took off 10 bases at V and 0 bases at J, with 7 bases between the two ends. The CDR3 DNA follows: TGTGCCACATTGGACTCTGGGGCCAACGTCCTGACTTTC. The encoded protein is CATLDSGANVLTF.

This chain joins TRBV28 and TRBJ1-2; D remains unclear. Trimming took off 2 bases at V and 1 base at J, with 14 bases between the two ends. This CDR3 contains 16 residues. Germline CDR1 and CDR2: MDHEN and SYDVKM. The CDR3 DNA reads as TGTGCCAGCAGTTTAAGCTGGGCCCAACTTAACTATGGCTACACCTTC. Encoded protein: CASSLSWAQLNYGYTF.

This clone was seen more than once but under ten times. The V call is TRBV6-1, the J call TRBJ2-7; TRBD1 matches 7 bases. This CDR3 is built from 14 residues. V shed 2 bases, J shed 1 base, and the junction held 2 bases outside the gene matches. The germline gives CDR1 MNHNS, CDR2 SASEGT. Written as DNA, the CDR3 is TGTGCCAGCAGTGAAACAGGGGATTCCTACGAGCAGTACTTC. Translating it yields CASSETGDSYEQYF.

The CDR3 coding sequence is TGTGCCAGCAGTTTATTGGGTTCGGAAATTGAGACCCAGTACTTC. This encodes CASSLLGSEIETQYF. The chain carries TRBV28 and TRBJ2-5; D is ambiguous. Trimming pared 1 base from V and 5 bases from J, leaving 14 bases between. Germline CDR1 and CDR2: MDHEN and SYDVKM. This CDR3 is 15 amino acids long. Combining the CDR3 with reference TRBV28 and TRBJ2-5 gives the whole variable domain DVKVTQSSRYLVKRTGEKVFLECVQDMDHENMFWYRQDPGLGLRLIYFSYDVKMKEKGDIPEGYSVSREKKERFSLILESASTNQTSMYLCASSLLGSEIETQYFGPGTRLLVL.

The chain employs TRBV9 and TRBJ2-7; 14 positions match TRBD2. The CDR3 is 19 residues long. With V trimmed by 4 bases and J by 2 bases, 14 bases remained unmatched. Germline-derived CDR1 and CDR2 are SGDLS and YYNGEE. In nucleotides, the CDR3 is TGTGCCAGCAGCAGTCACCCCCAGGGACTAGCGGGGGCAACCTACGAGCAGTACTTC. It is translated as CASSSHPQGLAGATYEQYF.